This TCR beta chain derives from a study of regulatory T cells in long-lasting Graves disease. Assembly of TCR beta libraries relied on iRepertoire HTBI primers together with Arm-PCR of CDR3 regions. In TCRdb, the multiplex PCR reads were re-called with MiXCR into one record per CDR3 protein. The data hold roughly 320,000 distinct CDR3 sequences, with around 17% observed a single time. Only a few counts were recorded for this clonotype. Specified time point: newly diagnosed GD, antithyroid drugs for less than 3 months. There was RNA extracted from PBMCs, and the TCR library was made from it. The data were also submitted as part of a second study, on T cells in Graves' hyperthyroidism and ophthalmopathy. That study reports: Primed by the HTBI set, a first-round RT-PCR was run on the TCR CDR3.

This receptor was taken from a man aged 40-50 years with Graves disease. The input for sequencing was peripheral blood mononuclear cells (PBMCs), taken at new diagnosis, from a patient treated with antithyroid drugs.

The CDR3 coding sequence is TGTGCCAGTAGTATGCGGCAGGGGCGCAATCAGCCCCAGCATTTT. Protein sequence: CASSMRQGRNQPQHF. This sequence joins TRBV19 and TRBJ1-5, with D possibly matching TRBD1 (6 bases). In germline, CDR1 is LNHDA, CDR2 SQIVND (reference sequence). This CDR3 has 15 residues. V dropped 3 bases and J dropped 2 bases, with 11 bases sitting between them.